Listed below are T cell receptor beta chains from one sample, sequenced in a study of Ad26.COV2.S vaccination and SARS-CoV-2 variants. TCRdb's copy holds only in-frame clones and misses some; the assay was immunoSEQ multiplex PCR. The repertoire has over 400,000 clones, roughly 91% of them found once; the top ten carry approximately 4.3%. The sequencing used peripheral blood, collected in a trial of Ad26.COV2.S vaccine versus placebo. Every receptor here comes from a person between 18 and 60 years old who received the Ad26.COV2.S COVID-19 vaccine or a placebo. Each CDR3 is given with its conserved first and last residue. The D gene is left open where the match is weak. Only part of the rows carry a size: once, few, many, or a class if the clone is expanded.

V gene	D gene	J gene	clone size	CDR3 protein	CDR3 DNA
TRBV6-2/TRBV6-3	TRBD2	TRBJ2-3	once	CASSYSASGRARRFGTQYF	TGTGCCAGCAGTTACTCGGCTAGCGGGAGGGCCCGTCGGTTTGGTACGCAGTATTTT
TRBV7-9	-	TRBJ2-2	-	CASSLAVNTGELFF	TGTGCCAGCAGCTTAGCGGTGAACACCGGGGAGCTGTTTTTT
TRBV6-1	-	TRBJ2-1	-	CASSEMSAGLNEQFF	TGTGCCAGCAGTGAAATGTCTGCAGGTCTCAATGAGCAGTTCTTC
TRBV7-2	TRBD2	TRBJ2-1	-	CASSPTLAGVYNEQFF	TGTGCCAGCAGCCCGACTCTCGCGGGAGTCTACAATGAGCAGTTCTTC
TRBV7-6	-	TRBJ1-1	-	CASSLGQTDPGETGTEAFF	TGTGCCAGCAGCTTGGGGCAGACGGACCCAGGTGAAACGGGGACTGAAGCTTTCTTT
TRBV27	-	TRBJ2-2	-	CASSFRGYTGELFF	TGTGCCAGCAGTTTCAGGGGATACACCGGGGAGCTGTTTTTT
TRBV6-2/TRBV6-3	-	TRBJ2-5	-	CASSYSTVYQETQYF	TGTGCCAGCAGTTACTCGACGGTTTACCAAGAGACCCAGTACTTC
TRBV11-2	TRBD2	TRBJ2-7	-	CASRTTSGPYEQYF	TGTGCCAGCAGGACTACTAGCGGACCCTACGAGCAGTACTTC
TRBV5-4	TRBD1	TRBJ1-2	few	CASSGRTGRDYGYTF	TGTGCCAGCAGCGGACGGACAGGGAGGGACTATGGCTACACCTTC
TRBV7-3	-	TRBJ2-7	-	CASSSPAGEQYF	TGTGCCAGCAGCTCCCCGGCGGGCGAGCAGTACTTC
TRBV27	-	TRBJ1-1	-	CASSLTALGQSRVYGAFF	TGTGCCAGCAGTTTAACTGCACTGGGGCAGAGTCGGGTATACGGAGCTTTCTTT
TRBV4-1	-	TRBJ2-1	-	CASSQERPYNEQFF	TGCGCCAGCAGCCAAGAGCGACCTTACAATGAGCAGTTCTTC
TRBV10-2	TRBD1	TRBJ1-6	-	CASRGQGYSPLHF	TGCGCCAGCAGGGGACAGGGGTATTCACCCCTCCACTTT
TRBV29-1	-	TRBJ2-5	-	CSVGRLQETQYF	TGCAGCGTTGGACGCCTACAAGAGACCCAGTACTTC
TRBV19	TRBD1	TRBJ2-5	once	CASSIGNRGLETQYF	TGTGCCAGTAGTATAGGGAACAGGGGGCTGGAGACCCAGTACTTC
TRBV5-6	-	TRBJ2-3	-	CASSLDLGNTDTQYF	TGTGCCAGCAGCTTGGATCTTGGAAACACAGATACGCAGTATTTT
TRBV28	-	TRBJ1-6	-	CASSLVQGNHSPLHF	TGTGCCAGCAGTTTAGTGCAGGGTAATCACTCACCCCTCCACTTT
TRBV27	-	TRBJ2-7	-	CASRAGTSAYEQYF	TGTGCCAGCAGAGCCGGGACTTCGGCATACGAGCAGTACTTC
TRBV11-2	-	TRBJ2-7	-	CASSFGLREHSYEQYF	TGTGCCAGCAGCTTCGGTTTGCGGGAACATTCCTACGAGCAGTACTTC
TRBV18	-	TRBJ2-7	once	CASSPRDEQYF	TGTGCCAGCTCACCCAGGGACGAGCAGTACTTC
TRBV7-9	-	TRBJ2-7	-	CASSSTPYEQYF	TGTGCCAGCAGCTCCACCCCGTACGAGCAGTACTTC
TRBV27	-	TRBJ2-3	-	CASSWGNLAETQYF	TGTGCCAGCAGTTGGGGAAATCTCGCGGAGACGCAGTATTTT
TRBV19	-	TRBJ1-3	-	CASRDRISGNTIYF	TGTGCCAGTAGGGATAGGATCTCTGGAAACACCATATATTTT
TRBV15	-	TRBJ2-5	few	CATSRAPGVGETQYF	TGTGCCACCAGCAGAGCGCCGGGAGTAGGAGAGACCCAGTACTTC
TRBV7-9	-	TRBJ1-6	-	CASRPAGTGDSPLHF	TGTGCCAGCAGGCCTGCCGGCACAGGAGATTCACCCCTCCACTTT
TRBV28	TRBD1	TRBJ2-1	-	CASSQPGGGDEQFF	TGTGCCAGCAGCCAACCAGGGGGTGGCGATGAGCAGTTCTTC
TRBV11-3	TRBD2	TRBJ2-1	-	CASSLGGRAFYNEQFF	TGTGCCAGCAGCTTAGGCGGGAGGGCTTTCTACAATGAGCAGTTCTTC
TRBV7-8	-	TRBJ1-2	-	CASSSGRGLTYGYTF	TGTGCCAGCAGCTCCGGGAGGGGCTTAACCTATGGCTACACCTTC
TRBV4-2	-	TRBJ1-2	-	CASSQEWQGTYGYTF	TGTGCCAGCAGCCAAGAGTGGCAGGGGACCTATGGCTACACCTTC
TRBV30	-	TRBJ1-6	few	CAWAKTVYNSPLHF	TGTGCCTGGGCAAAGACAGTCTATAATTCACCCCTCCACTTT
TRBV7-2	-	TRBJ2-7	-	CASSLSARRTYEQYF	TGTGCCAGCAGCTTAAGCGCTCGGCGCACCTACGAGCAGTACTTC
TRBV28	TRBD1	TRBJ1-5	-	CASSPPGTGTGYSNQPQHF	TGTGCCAGCAGCCCTCCGGGAACCGGGACAGGTTATAGCAATCAGCCCCAGCATTTT
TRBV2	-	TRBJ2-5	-	CASTTEETQYF	TGTGCCAGCACGACAGAAGAGACCCAGTACTTC
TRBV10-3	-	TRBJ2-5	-	CAIRVGGTEETQYF	TGTGCCATCAGAGTAGGAGGAACTGAAGAGACCCAGTACTTC
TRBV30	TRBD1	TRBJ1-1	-	CAWPGTRDRKLNAFF	TGTGCCTGGCCCGGAACCCGGGACAGAAAACTGAACGCTTTCTTT
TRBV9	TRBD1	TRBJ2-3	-	CASSPGTGGTDTQYF	TGTGCCAGCAGCCCAGGGACAGGGGGCACAGATACGCAGTATTTT
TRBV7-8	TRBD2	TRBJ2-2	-	CASSLLAGDHGELFF	TGTGCCAGCAGCTTACTAGCGGGGGACCACGGGGAGCTGTTTTTT
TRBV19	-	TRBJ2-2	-	CASSTGAGELFF	TGTGCCAGTAGTACAGGGGCCGGGGAGCTGTTTTTT
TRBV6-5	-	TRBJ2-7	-	CASKLHREAEQYF	TGTGCCAGCAAATTACACAGGGAGGCCGAGCAGTACTTC
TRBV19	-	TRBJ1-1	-	CASTPTGFVRTEAFF	TGTGCCAGTACCCCCACCGGGTTCGTTAGGACTGAAGCTTTCTTT
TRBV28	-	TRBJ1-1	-	CASSPAGPSTEAFF	TGTGCCAGCAGTCCCGCAGGTCCCAGCACTGAAGCTTTCTTT
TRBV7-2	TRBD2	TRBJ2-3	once	CASSLVTSGRRDTQYF	TGTGCCAGCAGCTTAGTGACTAGCGGGAGGAGGGATACGCAGTATTTT
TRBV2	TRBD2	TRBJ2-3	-	CASSERRLAGITDTQYF	TGTGCCAGCAGTGAACGAAGACTAGCGGGGATCACAGATACGCAGTATTTT
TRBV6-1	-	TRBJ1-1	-	CASSEIRQTEAFF	TGTGCCAGCAGTGAAATCCGTCAGACTGAAGCTTTCTTT
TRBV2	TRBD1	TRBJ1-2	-	CASSPGQGFYGYTF	TGTGCCAGCAGCCCGGGACAGGGCTTCTATGGCTACACCTTC
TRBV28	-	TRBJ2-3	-	CASSLWGSGTDTQYF	TGTGCCAGCAGTTTATGGGGTAGCGGCACAGATACGCAGTATTTT
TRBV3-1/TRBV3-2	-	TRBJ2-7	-	CASSRRWTFGQYF	TGTGCCAGCAGCCGCAGGTGGACCTTTGGGCAGTACTTC
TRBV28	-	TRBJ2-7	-	CASSSGAISYEQYF	TGTGCCAGCTCCTCTGGGGCCATTTCGTACGAGCAGTACTTC
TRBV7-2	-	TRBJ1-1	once	CASSTRLLLNTEAFF	TGTGCCAGCAGTACCCGGCTTTTACTCAACACTGAAGCTTTCTTT
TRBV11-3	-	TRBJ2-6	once	CASSLDSGANVLTF	TGTGCCAGCAGCTTAGACTCTGGGGCCAACGTCCTGACTTTC
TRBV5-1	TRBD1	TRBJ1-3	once	CASSATDRISGNTIYF	TGCGCCAGCAGCGCGACGGACAGGATCTCTGGAAACACCATATATTTT
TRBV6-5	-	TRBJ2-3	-	CASSPAYVDTQYF	TGTGCCAGCAGTCCCGCATATGTGGATACGCAGTATTTT
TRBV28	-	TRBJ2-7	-	CASSCDLRPYEQYF	TGTGCCAGCAGTTGTGATCTCCGGCCCTACGAGCAGTACTTC
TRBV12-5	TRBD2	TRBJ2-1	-	CASGLGSSGSYEQFF	TGTGCTAGTGGTTTGGGCTCTAGCGGGAGCTATGAGCAGTTCTTC
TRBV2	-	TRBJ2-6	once	CASSTRSGANVLTF	TGTGCCAGCAGTACACGCTCTGGGGCCAACGTCCTGACTTTC